This T cell receptor (beta chain) was found in a study of blood T cell repertoires in COVID-19. In the authors' methods: Estimates of nucleated cell counts were drawn from the amplification of reference gene primers. Sequencing was performed with immunoSEQ multiplex PCR; in TCRdb, only in-frame clones are kept and a portion is missing. The V and J calls and clone size come from that table; D and trimming were worked out from the DNA. The data contain tens of thousands of clones, 88% of them seen just once; the ten biggest clones take up over 35%. CDR1 SGHTA and CDR2 FQGTGA come from the germline V gene. This CDR3 is built from 15 residues. V was pared by 5 bases and J by 0 bases, with 8 bases between.

The chain has TRBV7-3 and TRBJ2-6, with D possibly matching TRBD2 (5 bases). This TCR was sampled from a human donor in a cohort sampled during active COVID-19. The sample was peripheral blood. The CDR3 protein is CASSPSLSGANVLTF. The DNA of the CDR3 is TGTGCCAGCAGCCCTAGCCTCTCTGGGGCCAACGTCCTGACTTTC.